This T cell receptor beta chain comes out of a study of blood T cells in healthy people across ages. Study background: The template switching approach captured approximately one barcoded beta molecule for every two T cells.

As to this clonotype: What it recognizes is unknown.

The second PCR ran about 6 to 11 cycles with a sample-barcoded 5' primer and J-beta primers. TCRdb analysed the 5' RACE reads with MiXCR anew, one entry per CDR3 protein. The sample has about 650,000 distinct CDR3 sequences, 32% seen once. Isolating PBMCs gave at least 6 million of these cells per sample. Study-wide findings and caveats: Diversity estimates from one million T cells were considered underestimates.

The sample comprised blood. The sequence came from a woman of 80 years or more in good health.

CDR3 DNA: TGTGCCACCAGTGATCCCGGGACAGGGGACCATGGCTACACCTTC. The encoded protein is CATSDPGTGDHGYTF. The genes are TRBV24-1 and TRBJ1-2, with TRBD1 identical over 10 bases. This CDR3 spans 15 amino acids. Trimming removed 3 bases from V and 6 bases from J; junction bases left unmatched: 6. Looked up from germline, CDR1 is KGHDR and CDR2 is SFDVKD.